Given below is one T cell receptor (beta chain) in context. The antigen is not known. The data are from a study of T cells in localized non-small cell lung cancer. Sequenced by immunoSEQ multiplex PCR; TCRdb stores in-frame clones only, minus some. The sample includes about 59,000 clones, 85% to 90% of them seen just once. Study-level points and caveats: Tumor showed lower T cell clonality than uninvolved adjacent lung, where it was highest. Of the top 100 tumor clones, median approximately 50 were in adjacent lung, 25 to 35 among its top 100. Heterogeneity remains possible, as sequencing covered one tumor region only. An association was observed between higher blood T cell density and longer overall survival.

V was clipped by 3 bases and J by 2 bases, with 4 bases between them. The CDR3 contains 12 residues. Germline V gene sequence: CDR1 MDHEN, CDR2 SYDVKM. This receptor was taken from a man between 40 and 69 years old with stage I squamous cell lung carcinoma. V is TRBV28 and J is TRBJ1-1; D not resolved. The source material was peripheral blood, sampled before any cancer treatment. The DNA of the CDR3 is TGTGCCAGCAGTTTCGGAAACACTGAAGCTTTCTTT. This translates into CASSFGNTEAFF. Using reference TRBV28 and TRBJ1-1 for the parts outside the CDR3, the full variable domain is DVKVTQSSRYLVKRTGEKVFLECVQDMDHENMFWYRQDPGLGLRLIYFSYDVKMKEKGDIPEGYSVSREKKERFSLILESASTNQTSMYLCASSFGNTEAFFGQGTRLTVV.